One sample yielded the 18 T cell receptor beta chains listed below, sequenced in a study of cytomegalovirus exposure and HLA in healthy donors. PCR used 60 Vbeta primers and 13 Jbeta primers. Data came from immunoSEQ multiplex PCR; TCRdb stores just in-frame clones and leaves some out. The table lists under 170,000 clones, roughly three quarters of them singletons. The sample comprised PBMCs. The receptors were gathered from a human donor in good health.

In this sample, this clone turned up once. The CDR3 spells CASSAGGGNEQFF. CDR3 sequence (DNA): TGTGCCAGCAGCGCGGGAGGGGGCAATGAGCAGTTCTTC. This chain joins TRBV9 and TRBJ2-1; 8 bases are shared with TRBD2. Trimming took 3 bases from V and 6 from J; bases not matched to a gene: 2. Looked up from germline, CDR1 is SGDLS and CDR2 is YYNGEE. The CDR3 is 13 amino acids.

The rearrangement links TRBV29-1 to TRBJ2-7; TRBD1 agrees at 8 bases. This CDR3 is built from 13 residues. From germline, CDR1 is SQVTM and CDR2 ANQGSEA. After removal of 5 bases from V and 2 bases from J, the junction contained 5 bases not matched to a gene. CDR3 DNA: TGCAGCGTTTCACAGGGGGGAACCTACGAGCAGTACTTC. This translates into CSVSQGGTYEQYF.

This rearrangement joins TRBV5-1 to TRBJ2-3, with D perhaps matching TRBD2 (6 bases). Looked up from germline, CDR1 is SGHRS and CDR2 is YFSETQ. The CDR3 extends over 14 amino acids. Trimming pared 1 base from V and 6 bases from J, leaving 12 bases between. CDR3 loop: CASSLTWRADTQYF. CDR3 coding DNA: TGCGCCAGCAGCTTGACTTGGAGGGCGGATACGCAGTATTTT.

This clone was seen just once. The V call is TRBV4-3, the J call TRBJ1-2; D remains ambiguous. Germline V gene data show CDR1 as LGHNA and CDR2 as YSLEER. Trimming stripped 0 bases from V and 4 bases from J, with 9 bases between. The CDR3 spans 14 residues. DNA of the CDR3: TGCGCCAGCAGCCAAGAGCGGGGAGGCTATGGCTACACCTTC. This encodes CASSQERGGYGYTF.

Remarks on this clone: At the DNA level, this CDR3 is encoded by other sequences in the same sample as well. V and J are TRBV7-9 and TRBJ2-1; 11 bases align to TRBD2. Looked up from germline, CDR1 is SEHNR and CDR2 is FQNEAQ (reference sequence). J was trimmed by 4 bases and V by 4 bases; bases with no gene match: 3. The CDR3 covers 15 residues. CDR3 nucleotide sequence: TGTGCCAGCAGCTCCGGGACTAGCGGTTACAATGAGCAGTTCTTC. Translating it yields CASSSGTSGYNEQFF. The full variable domain, its missing parts supplied by reference TRBV7-9 and TRBJ2-1, is DTGVSQNPRHKITKRGQNVTFRCDPISEHNRLYWYRQTLGQGPEFLTYFQNEAQLEKSRLLSDRFSAERPKGSFSTLEIQRTEQGDSAMYLCASSSGTSGYNEQFFGPGTRLTVL.

The V call is TRBV6-5, the J call TRBJ2-2; no clear D. Germline CDR1 MNHEY, CDR2 SVGAGI. The CDR3 length is 15 residues. V lost 0 bases, J lost 2 bases, and 7 bases lay in between. For the CDR3, the DNA is TGTGCCAGCAGTTACTCGATACTTAACACCGGGGAGCTGTTTTTT. Translation gives CASSYSILNTGELFF.

This clone was observed a handful of times. The chain joins TRBV5-1 to TRBJ2-2; D may be TRBD1 (5 bases). V was clipped by 0 bases and J by 2 bases, with 8 bases between them. The CDR3 consists of 15 residues. CDR1 and CDR2 from the germline V gene are SGHRS and YFSETQ. CDR3 region: CASSLDRINTGELFF. The CDR3 bases are TGCGCCAGCAGCTTGGACAGGATTAACACCGGGGAGCTGTTTTTT.

The J gene is TRBJ2-7, the V gene TRBV5-1; maybe TRBD2 (6 bases). The CDR3 extends over 15 amino acids. The germline V gene has CDR1 SGHRS and CDR2 YFSETQ. V shed 4 bases and J shed 7 bases, with 21 bases lying between them. As DNA, the CDR3 is TGCGCCAGCAGCCGGACCGGGACTGATAGGGAGGAGCAGTACTTC. Its protein is CASSRTGTDREEQYF. The variable domain in full, with the rest retrieved from reference TRBV5-1 and TRBJ2-7, is KAGVTQTPRYLIKTRGQQVTLSCSPISGHRSVSWYQQTPGQGLQFLFEYFSETQRNKGNFPGRFSGRQFSNSRSEMNVSTLELGDSALYLCASSRTGTDREEQYFGPGTRLTVT.

The rearrangement uses TRBV7-9 and TRBJ2-7, with TRBD1 matching 7 bases. J lost 9 bases, V lost 5 bases, and 16 bases had no gene match. The CDR3 length is 15 residues. In germline, CDR1 is SEHNR, CDR2 FQNEAQ (reference sequence). The CDR3 reads CASSPAGTALLLQYF. CDR3 nucleotide sequence: TGTGCCAGCAGCCCGGCCGGGACAGCCTTACTCCTGCAGTACTTC.

The chain carries TRBV6-1 and TRBJ1-5; 7 bases agree with TRBD1. This CDR3 region has 15 residues. The J segment lost 1 base and the V segment lost 6 bases, leaving 6 bases of the junction unmatched. Germline CDR1 is MNHNS and CDR2 is SASEGT. The CDR3 DNA follows: TGTGCCAGCAGCCTGGACAGGATCAGCAATCAGCCCCAGCATTTT. Translated, it gives CASSLDRISNQPQHF.

The chain uses TRBV29-1 and TRBJ1-5; a weak D match, TRBD1 (5 bases). This CDR3 has 12 residues. V was shortened by 6 bases and J by 1 base, with 7 bases between the two germline ends. Germline V lookup: CDR1 SQVTM, CDR2 ANQGSEA. The CDR3, as DNA: TGCAGCGTGACAGCCAGCAATCAGCCCCAGCATTTT. As protein: CSVTASNQPQHF.

The gene calls are TRBV30 and TRBJ2-7, with TRBD2 matching over 9 bases. The CDR3 covers 14 residues. Trimming took 6 bases from V and 0 from J; bases not matched to a gene: 6. CDR1 and CDR2 from the germline V gene are GTSNPN and SVGIG (reference sequence). CDR3 amino acids: CACGTSGSSYEQYF. CDR3 nucleotide sequence: TGTGCCTGCGGAACTAGCGGGTCCTCCTACGAGCAGTACTTC.

The rearrangement uses TRBV5-4 and TRBJ2-7; 7 bases line up with TRBD1. This CDR3 has 16 amino acids. The V segment lost 0 bases and the J segment 4 bases; nucleotides outside the gene matches: 10. Germline V gene data show CDR1 as SGHNT and CDR2 as YYREEE (reference sequence). CDR3 loop: CASSLGRRLDRYEQYF. CDR3 DNA: TGTGCCAGCAGCTTGGGACGCCGACTGGACAGGTACGAGCAGTACTTC. Full variable domain (remainder filled in from reference TRBV5-4 and TRBJ2-7): ETGVTQSPTHLIKTRGQQVTLRCSSQSGHNTVSWYQQALGQGPQFIFQYYREEENGRGNFPPRFSGLQFPNYSSELNVNALELDDSALYLCASSLGRRLDRYEQYFGPGTRLTVT.

This clone was counted only a few times. The genes are TRBV5-1 and TRBJ2-7; the match to TRBD1 covers 7 bases. With V trimmed by 3 bases and J by 3 bases, 9 bases remained unmatched. CDR1 is SGHRS and CDR2 is YFSETQ in the germline V gene. The CDR3 extends over 15 amino acids. This chain's CDR3 is CASSSRQGQFYEQYF. CDR3 DNA: TGCGCCAGCAGCTCAAGACAGGGACAGTTCTACGAGCAGTACTTC.

This clone was seen once. The chain has TRBV9 and TRBJ2-1; 9 nucleotides agree with TRBD2. Germline-derived CDR1 and CDR2 are SGDLS and YYNGEE. The CDR3 has 16 residues. V lost 1 base, J lost 4 bases, and 6 bases stayed unmatched. In DNA form, the CDR3 reads TGTGCCAGCAGCGTACTAGGTAGCGGGGGTTACAATGAGCAGTTCTTC. It encodes CASSVLGSGGYNEQFF.

The V and J genes are TRBV4-3 and TRBJ2-1, with D possibly TRBD2 on 5 matching bases. CDR3 size: 14 residues. Per the germline V gene, CDR1 is LGHNA and CDR2 is YSLEER. V was shortened by 3 bases and J by 0 bases, with 6 bases between the two germline ends. The CDR3 protein is CASSQAGSYNEQFF. For the CDR3, the DNA is TGCGCCAGCAGCCAGGCGGGCTCCTACAATGAGCAGTTCTTC.

The rearrangement uses TRBV29-1 and TRBJ2-6; 9 bases fit TRBD1. The junction had 3 bases not matched to a gene; V was cut back by 6 bases and J by 0 bases. The CDR3 spans 15 residues. Germline CDR1 is SQVTM and CDR2 is ANQGSEA. This CDR3 reads CSVGTGHSGANVLTF. Written as DNA, the CDR3 is TGCAGCGTCGGGACAGGGCACTCTGGGGCCAACGTCCTGACTTTC.

The rearrangement uses TRBV19 and TRBJ1-1, with unresolved D. V lost 1 base and J lost 7, with 4 bases in between. Germline CDR1 reads LNHDA; CDR2 reads SQIVND (reference sequence). The CDR3 spans 11 residues. The CDR3 reads CASSIAGEAFF. The CDR3 bases are TGTGCCAGTAGTATAGCCGGTGAAGCTTTCTTT.